The 4 T cell receptor beta chains below were found in one sample sequenced in a study of neurological immune-mediated disorders. Each CDR3 protein gets one entry after TCRdb re-called the 5' RACE reads with MiXCR. Counted here are tens of thousands of distinct CDR3 sequences, 3.5% to 4.5% occurring once; the ten biggest clones make up more than 2.5%. Sequencing was carried out using PBMCs. The receptors come from a man aged 45-60 years with multiple sclerosis.

This clonotype occurred many times. The rearrangement uses TRBV29-1 and TRBJ2-6; D gene ambiguous. V was pared by 3 bases and J by 5 bases, with 2 bases between. The CDR3 is 11 residues long. Germline V gives CDR1 SQVTM, CDR2 ANQGSEA. DNA for the CDR3: TGCAGCGTTGAGAGGGCCAACGTCCTGACTTTC. Its protein product is CSVERANVLTF.

This clonotype was counted a few times. The chain couples TRBV5-1 to TRBJ2-7, with D perhaps TRBD2 (6 bases). The CDR3 has 17 amino acids. CDR1 is SGHRS, CDR2 YFSETQ, per germline. V was cut by 8 bases and J by 0 bases, with 24 bases left in between. In nucleotides, the CDR3 is TGCGCCAGTAAGCCCCACCCCGGGACTTTGAGCTCCTACGAGCAGTACTTC. Protein sequence: CASKPHPGTLSSYEQYF. Drawing the rest from reference TRBV5-1 and TRBJ2-7, the complete variable domain is KAGVTQTPRYLIKTRGQQVTLSCSPISGHRSVSWYQQTPGQGLQFLFEYFSETQRNKGNFPGRFSGRQFSNSRSEMNVSTLELGDSALYLCASKPHPGTLSSYEQYFGPGTRLTVT.

This clonotype was detected many times. The V call is TRBV20-1, the J call TRBJ2-2; a weak D match, TRBD2 (5 bases). Germline lookup yields CDR1 DFQATT and CDR2 SNEGSKA (reference sequence). The CDR3 has 16 amino acids. Trimming removed 6 bases from V and 1 base from J, with 18 bases in between. The CDR3 DNA is TGCAGTGCCCACCCCGGACCGGGGATGAACACCGGGGAGCTGTTTTTT. Translating it yields CSAHPGPGMNTGELFF.

Ten or more counts support this clonotype. The chain is built from TRBV20-1 and TRBJ2-1, with unresolved D. CDR1 and CDR2 (germline): DFQATT, SNEGSKA (reference sequence). Trimming took off 0 bases at V and 8 bases at J, with 5 bases between the two ends. The CDR3 runs 11 residues. The CDR3 region is CSARDPDEQFF. The CDR3 DNA sequence: TGCAGTGCTAGAGATCCAGATGAGCAGTTCTTC.